This T cell receptor beta chain was sequenced during a study of T cells in localized non-small cell lung cancer (dated by TCRdb to 2018 to 2020). General notes on the study: T cell repertoires of approximately 250 early-stage NSCLC patients were analyzed, with tumors being compared against uninvolved tumor-adjacent lungs. A mean age of about 66 years was recorded for the NSCLC patients, of whom 129 were male and 90 to 110 were female. The cohort was made up of around 240 treatment-naive NSCLC patients whose localized lung tumors had been resected.

TCR beta CDR3 regions were sequenced from DNA using the immunoSEQ Assay. In the authors' own workflow: To compute T cell density, TCR beta template counts were normalized to usable DNA, which was estimated by amplifying housekeeping genes. The preseqR package was used to estimate richness by extrapolating to 400,000 templates for PBMC samples and to 120,000 templates for tissue samples. Clonality was calculated as one minus Pielou's evenness. To identify tissue-enriched TCRs, differential abundance testing was run on productive amino-acid clonotypes with a minimum total count of 5 and an alpha of 0.1. Repertoire overlap between compartments was quantified with the Jaccard Index and Morisita Overlap Index. GLIPH clustered TCR beta CDR3s with public tetramer-defined viral CDR3s; viral motifs required at least three viral sequences plus V-gene enrichment. Here the immuneACCESS table is served through TCRdb, limited to in-frame sequences with V and J called. Missing clones are a known gap in these copies; in checked studies unresolved V genes cover under half, and the rest lacks a known reason. The DNA gave D and trimming, while V, J and clone size come from that table. Present in this sample are tens of thousands of clones, around three quarters of which were seen just once. The leading ten clones occupy about 19% of the sample.

What the work shows at the level of the full study, not this receptor alone: Uninvolved tumor-adjacent lung showed the highest T cell clonality, higher than tumor, which suggests more focused antigenic responses in the adjacent lung. Because the study design was exploratory, TCR variables were selected using unadjusted p-values without false-discovery rate correction. Of the top 100 tumor clones, a median of around 57 were detected in paired uninvolved adjacent lung; 28 were also among that lung's top 100. Multi-region tumor sequencing was not performed, so intratumor heterogeneity could not be excluded. Higher T cell density in blood was associated with longer overall survival, whereas higher clonality in adjacent lung was associated with shorter survival.

The germline V gene specifies SNHLY as CDR1 and FYNNEI as CDR2. The V end loses 3 bases and the J end loses 4 bases, and a stretch of 9 bases separates them. The cysteine opens and the phenylalanine closes a CDR3 of 14 amino acids. The read is trimmed to its CDR3 DNA, 42 bases read in frame from base 1. This clone has only a few counts. The antigen it binds to is not known. No much larger clone exists at a distance of one base, and base qualities are not known. At diagnosis, peripheral blood, uninvolved tumor-adjacent lung and tumor were collected and stored as a combination of fresh-frozen and FFPE material. Blood samples were analyzed as peripheral blood mononuclear cells for TCR repertoire profiling.

Here the chain combines TRBV2 and TRBJ2-2; a weak D assignment points to TRBD1 (5 bases agree). The source material was PBMCs, sampled before any cancer treatment. The clonotype originates from a man aged 35 to 70 with stage II squamous cell lung carcinoma. The nucleotide sequence is given as TGTGCCAGCAGTGAGACGACAGTCACCGGGGAGCTGTTTTTT. This translates into CASSETTVTGELFF. With the rest looked up from the reference TRBV2 and TRBJ2-2 genes rather than sequenced, the full variable domain is EPEVTQTPSHQVTQMGQEVILRCVPISNHLYFYWYRQILGQKVEFLVSFYNNEISEKSEIFDDQFSVERPDGSNFTLKIRSTKLEDSAMYFCASSETTVTGELFFGEGSRLTVL.